The sequence of this T cell receptor (beta chain) was determined in a study of PD-1 blockade in classical Hodgkin lymphoma. Study-wide points: CD8+ TCR diversity did not rise significantly by C4D1, unlike CD4+. For complete responders, baseline diversity was comparable to that of newly diagnosed patients. The study reported lower baseline TCR diversity in newly diagnosed patients than in healthy donors.

Repertoires were generated with immunoSEQ multiplex PCR, while TCRdb's copy carries only in-frame clones and drops some. The sample contains 75,000 to 100,000 clones, approximately 94% of which appear only once. The CDR3 length is 14 residues. The germline V gene encodes CDR1 SGHNT and CDR2 YYREEE (reference sequence). Trimming took off 0 bases at V and 5 bases at J, with 11 bases between the two ends. Described time point: cycle 4 day 1 (C4D1), after five to seven weeks of nivolumab. Every patient was affected by relapse after autologous stem cell transplantation, while exposure to brentuximab vedotin was not uniform. Patients showed best responses of complete response, partial response or progressive disease. About this clone: Its target is not known.

The receptor comes from a human donor with classical Hodgkin lymphoma. The chain couples TRBV5-4 to TRBJ1-1, with a weak D call TRBD1 (5 bases). The starting material was peripheral blood mononuclear cells (PBMCs), obtained before the fourth cycle of nivolumab. CDR3 protein: CASSLGGVGTEAFF. Written as DNA, the CDR3 is TGTGCCAGCAGCTTGGGAGGGGTGGGGACTGAAGCTTTCTTT. Based on the CDR3 plus reference TRBV5-4 and TRBJ1-1, the full variable domain is ETGVTQSPTHLIKTRGQQVTLRCSSQSGHNTVSWYQQALGQGPQFIFQYYREEENGRGNFPPRFSGLQFPNYSSELNVNALELDDSALYLCASSLGGVGTEAFFGQGTRLTVV.